These 32 T cell receptor beta chains came from one sample sequenced in a study of CD8 T cells in ankylosing spondylitis. Study conclusions and caveats: Seemingly distinctive of ankylosing spondylitis blood was a TCR beta motif formed by eight highly homologous variants.

These receptors have no identified antigens. TCRdb reanalysed the 5' RACE reads using MiXCR and keeps one entry per CDR3 protein. The table lists some 840,000 distinct CDR3 sequences, around 11% of them singletons. The sequencing input was blood, either unsorted or a sorted T cell fraction (not recorded which). These receptors came from a male donor with ankylosing spondylitis.

Ten or more counts support this clonotype. V and J are TRBV20-1 and TRBJ2-3; 7 nucleotides agree with TRBD2. The CDR3 is 13 amino acids. Germline CDR1 DFQATT, CDR2 SNEGSKA (reference sequence). V shed 4 bases and J 6 bases; nucleotides not matched to a gene: 7. The DNA for the CDR3 is TGCAGTGCTAAAGGAATTAGCGGGGATACGCAGTATTTT. Translating gives CSAKGISGDTQYF.

This clonotype was found many times. V gene TRBV5-1 combines with J gene TRBJ2-1; 11 nucleotides agree with TRBD1. The V gene end was trimmed by 4 bases and the J gene end by 1 base; junction bases not matched to a gene: 4. CDR1 SGHRS and CDR2 YFSETQ come from the germline V gene. The CDR3 extends over 16 amino acids. CDR3 nucleotide sequence: TGCGCCAGCAGCCAGGGACAGGGGGGTTCCTACAATGAGCAGTTCTTC. It specifies CASSQGQGGSYNEQFF.

This clonotype has only a few counts. The chain recombines TRBV6-2 or TRBV6-3 with TRBJ2-7, with 7 bases lining up with TRBD1. Germline CDR1 and CDR2: MNHEY and SVGEGT. This CDR3 contains 15 residues. V gave up 7 bases and J gave up 5 bases; unmatched junction bases: 14. The CDR3 protein is CASTPRTGARDEQYF. DNA of the CDR3: TGTGCCAGCACTCCTAGGACAGGCGCTCGAGACGAGCAGTACTTC.

V gene TRBV6-5 combines with J gene TRBJ1-6; D is uncertain. The ends were cut back, 2 bases at V and 6 bases at J, with 8 bases in the middle. The CDR3 sequence is 14 residues long. The germline gives CDR1 MNHEY, CDR2 SVGAGI. Here the CDR3 reads CASSYGQANSPLHF. In nucleotides, the CDR3 is TGTGCCAGCAGTTACGGGCAAGCTAATTCACCCCTCCACTTT.

The chain carries TRBV7-2 and TRBJ2-2; 8 nucleotides align to TRBD1. The CDR3 runs to 16 residues. The germline V gene encodes CDR1 SGHTA and CDR2 FQGNSA. The CDR3 sequence: CAGSRYGQGITGELFF. The CDR3 region has the DNA TGTGCGGGAAGCCGATACGGACAGGGAATCACCGGGGAGCTGTTTTTT.

The chain has TRBV24-1 and TRBJ2-5, with 11 bases matching TRBD1. J lost 4 bases, V lost 4 bases, and 4 bases had no gene match. Germline assignment: CDR1 KGHDR and CDR2 SFDVKD. This CDR3 is built from 15 residues. This CDR3 reads CATSDGTGGLETQYF. Here the CDR3 DNA reads TGTGCCACCAGTGACGGGACAGGGGGTTTAGAGACCCAGTACTTC.

V gene TRBV29-1 combines with J gene TRBJ1-1; D is possibly TRBD1 (6 bases). CDR1 is SQVTM, CDR2 ANQGSEA, per germline. The CDR3 covers 13 residues. Deletions cut 6 bases from V and 7 bases from J, with 18 bases between. The CDR3: CSVRTGADNEAFF. CDR3 coding DNA: TGCAGCGTCCGAACGGGGGCCGACAATGAAGCTTTCTTT. Together with reference TRBV29-1 and TRBJ1-1, the CDR3 gives the full variable domain: SAVISQKPSRDICQRGTSLTIQCQVDSQVTMMFWYRQQPGQSLTLIATANQGSEATYESGFVIDKFPISRPNLTFSTLTVSNMSPEDSSIYLCSVRTGADNEAFFGQGTRLTVV.

J is TRBJ1-1 and V is TRBV11-2; tentative D call: TRBD1 (5 bases). V shed 2 bases and J shed 7 bases, with 14 bases lying between them. CDR1 and CDR2 (germline): SGHAT, FQNNGV. This CDR3 has 14 amino acids. The DNA of the CDR3 is TGTGCCAGCAGCTTAACAACAGGCCTCGGTGAAGCTTTCTTT. This gives the protein CASSLTTGLGEAFF.

In this sample, this clonotype turned up many times. The chain uses TRBV7-9 and TRBJ1-2; D is unclear. Germline CDR1 SEHNR, CDR2 FQNEAQ (reference sequence). Trimming took off 0 bases at V and 8 bases at J, with 7 bases between the two ends. The CDR3 runs to 12 residues. This CDR3 is CASSLAARGYTF. As DNA, the CDR3 is TGTGCCAGCAGCTTAGCAGCGCGGGGCTACACCTTC.

The V call is TRBV4-1, the J call TRBJ1-2; 8 bases map to TRBD1. The germline V gene encodes CDR1 MGHRA and CDR2 YSYEKL. The V segment lost 4 bases and the J segment 1 base; nucleotides outside the gene matches: 5. The CDR3 is made up of 15 amino acids. CDR3 DNA sequence: TGCGCCAGCAGCCGACCACAGGGGGATAACTATGGCTACACCTTC. Amino acid sequence: CASSRPQGDNYGYTF.

This clonotype was picked up a small number of times. The chain has TRBV6-1 and TRBJ2-2; a possible D gene is TRBD2 (7 bases). Trimming removed 8 bases at V and 3 bases at J, with 19 bases between. Germline V gene data show CDR1 as MNHNS and CDR2 as SASEGT. The CDR3 loop spans 16 amino acids. CDR3: CASLQLGGRDTGELFF. Written as DNA, the CDR3 is TGTGCCAGCCTCCAGCTAGGGGGGAGGGACACCGGGGAGCTGTTTTTT.

The chain links TRBV2 to TRBJ1-6; D is perhaps TRBD1 (5 bases). The V end was cut by 7 bases, the J end by 6 bases, with 25 bases between. Germline CDR1 SNHLY, CDR2 FYNNEI. The CDR3 covers 18 residues. CDR3 sequence: CASTRRRGPAWGNSPLHF. CDR3 in DNA: TGTGCCAGCACTCGCCGGAGGGGACCGGCTTGGGGTAATTCACCCCTCCACTTT. The variable domain in full, completed from reference TRBV2 and TRBJ1-6, reads EPEVTQTPSHQVTQMGQEVILRCVPISNHLYFYWYRQILGQKVEFLVSFYNNEISEKSEIFDDQFSVERPDGSNFTLKIRSTKLEDSAMYFCASTRRRGPAWGNSPLHFGNGTRLTVT.

This clonotype was seen a handful of times. V usage is TRBV20-1 and J usage is TRBJ1-3; TRBD1 agrees at 7 bases. In germline, CDR1 is DFQATT, CDR2 SNEGSKA (reference sequence). The ends lost 1 base at V and 4 bases at J; junction bases unmatched: 4. This CDR3 has 14 amino acids. DNA for the CDR3: TGCAGTGCTAGAGGACAGGGTTGGGGAAACACCATATATTTT. Translating gives CSARGQGWGNTIYF.

This sequence joins TRBV5-5 and TRBJ2-3, with a tentative D call TRBD1 (5 bases). Trimming took 0 bases from V and 2 from J, leaving 10 bases between them. Germline V gives CDR1 SGHKS, CDR2 YYEKEE (reference sequence). The CDR3 contains 15 residues. This CDR3 reads CASSLEQVDTDTQYF. The CDR3 DNA is TGTGCCAGCAGCTTGGAACAGGTGGACACAGATACGCAGTATTTT.

This clonotype was counted ten times or more. The rearrangement joins TRBV20-1 to TRBJ2-3; D is uncertain. Per germline, CDR1 DFQATT and CDR2 SNEGSKA (reference sequence). Trimming cost V 1 base and J 6 bases, with 11 bases left between them. This CDR3 is 13 amino acids long. CDR3 protein: CSARASDSDTQYF. The CDR3 DNA follows: TGCAGTGCTAGAGCCAGTGATTCTGATACGCAGTATTTT.

There are a few counts of this clonotype. The V call is TRBV12-3 or TRBV12-4, the J call TRBJ1-2; D gene ambiguous. The CDR3 covers 13 residues. The V and J ends lost 3 bases and 4 bases respectively, with 9 bases between them. CDR3 bases: TGTGCCAGCAGTTTGAGGCAGTCCTATGGCTACACCTTC. Residues: CASSLRQSYGYTF.

V is TRBV7-6 and J is TRBJ1-4; no clear D. Germline loops: CDR1 SGHVS, CDR2 FNYEAQ. Trimming stripped 4 bases from V and 10 bases from J, with 16 bases between. The CDR3 is made up of 14 amino acids. CDR3 nucleotide sequence: TGTGCCAGCAGCTACCCCGCGGCGGACCGAAAACTGTTTTTT. As protein: CASSYPAADRKLFF. The variable domain in full, with the rest retrieved from reference TRBV7-6 and TRBJ1-4, is GAGVSQSPRYKVTKRGQDVALRCDPISGHVSLYWYRQALGQGPEFLTYFNYEAQQDKSGLPNDRFSAERPEGSISTLTIQRTEQRDSAMYRCASSYPAADRKLFFGSGTQLSVL.

The sample holds many counts of this clonotype. The genes are TRBV20-1 and TRBJ2-5, with D possibly being TRBD1 or TRBD2 (5 bases each). The germline V gene encodes CDR1 DFQATT and CDR2 SNEGSKA (reference sequence). The CDR3 runs 12 residues. Trimming removed 3 bases at V and 2 bases at J, with 7 bases between. DNA of the CDR3: TGCAGTGCTAGGGGGGTGCAAGAGACCCAGTACTTC. Its protein product is CSARGVQETQYF.

This clonotype was counted many times. This CDR3 reads CASTFRRDSANYGYTF. CDR3 in DNA: TGTGCCAGCACCTTCAGACGGGATTCAGCTAACTATGGCTACACCTTC. The V and J genes are TRBV7-2 and TRBJ1-2; D gene unclear. V lost 7 bases to trimming and J lost 0 bases, with 18 bases between them. Germline values: CDR1 SGHTA, CDR2 FQGNSA. The CDR3 has 16 amino acids.

This clonotype has only a few counts. The chain uses TRBV4-1 and TRBJ2-3; no definite D call. Trimming removed 4 bases from V and 0 bases from J, with 17 bases in between. CDR1 and CDR2 (germline): MGHRA, YSYEKL. The CDR3 extends over 17 amino acids. In nucleotides, the CDR3 is TGCGCCAGCAGCCTATTCCCATGGATTGCTAGCACAGATACGCAGTATTTT. Protein product: CASSLFPWIASTDTQYF.

This chain's CDR3 is CSARDPGQLNQPQHF. CDR3 bases: TGCAGTGCTAGAGACCCGGGACAGCTCAATCAGCCCCAGCATTTT. This chain joins TRBV20-1 and TRBJ1-5; TRBD1 matches at 7 bases. Germline CDR1 DFQATT, CDR2 SNEGSKA (reference sequence). The CDR3 has 15 amino acids. The V and J ends lost 0 bases and 3 bases, in that order; junction bases with no gene match: 5.

This clonotype has a handful of counts. This sequence joins TRBV6-5 and TRBJ1-1; D not certain. CDR1 and CDR2 from the germline V gene are MNHEY and SVGAGI. The CDR3 extends over 14 amino acids. V dropped 4 bases and J dropped 5 bases, with 14 bases sitting between them. CDR3 DNA: TGTGCCAGCAGTTTCTTCGGACGGCTAACTGAAGCTTTCTTT. Its protein product is CASSFFGRLTEAFF.

The gene calls are TRBV29-1 and TRBJ2-1; the match to TRBD1 covers 8 bases. The CDR3 is 15 residues long. V trimming: 2 bases; J trimming: 7 bases; junction bases outside the gene matches: 10. Germline CDR1 SQVTM, CDR2 ANQGSEA. The CDR3 region has the DNA TGCAGCGTTGAACCCCGACAGGGGCGGTTTAATGAGCAGTTCTTC. Protein: CSVEPRQGRFNEQFF.

This clonotype was picked up a small number of times. The chain links TRBV25-1 to TRBJ2-1; 11 bases are a match to TRBD2. The V gene end was trimmed by 1 base and the J gene end by 3 bases; junction bases not matched to a gene: 2. Germline CDR1 MGHDK, CDR2 SYGVNS. This CDR3 is 16 amino acids long. The CDR3 DNA sequence: TGTGCCAGCAGTGAATGGGGGACTAGCGGCTACAATGAGCAGTTCTTC. This encodes CASSEWGTSGYNEQFF.

V and J are TRBV5-1 and TRBJ2-5; D may be TRBD2 (6 bases). Trimming pared 3 bases from V and 0 bases from J, leaving 15 bases between. The germline V gene has CDR1 SGHRS and CDR2 YFSETQ. This CDR3 spans 16 amino acids. Here the CDR3 DNA reads TGCGCCAGCAGCTCGGCAGCGGGTGCGTACCAAGAGACCCAGTACTTC. Protein sequence: CASSSAAGAYQETQYF.

The rearrangement joins TRBV7-9 to TRBJ2-1; no firm D call. This CDR3 has 13 residues. Per the germline V gene, CDR1 is SEHNR and CDR2 is FQNEAQ (reference sequence). V was clipped by 2 bases and J by 8 bases, with 10 bases between them. CDR3 DNA sequence: TGTGCCAGCAGCTTAATGGGGTACGATGAGCAGTTCTTC. Translated, it gives CASSLMGYDEQFF. Based on the CDR3 plus reference TRBV7-9 and TRBJ2-1, the full variable domain is DTGVSQNPRHKITKRGQNVTFRCDPISEHNRLYWYRQTLGQGPEFLTYFQNEAQLEKSRLLSDRFSAERPKGSFSTLEIQRTEQGDSAMYLCASSLMGYDEQFFGPGTRLTVL.

In its sample, this clonotype was seen many times. J is TRBJ1-2 and V is TRBV20-1; unclear D gene. This CDR3 contains 14 residues. Trimming cost V 5 bases and J 2 bases, with 15 bases left between them. Germline loops: CDR1 DFQATT, CDR2 SNEGSKA (reference sequence). Here the CDR3 reads CSASLAPANYGYTF. The DNA of the CDR3 is TGCAGTGCTTCCCTGGCCCCGGCCAACTATGGCTACACCTTC.

This clonotype was counted a few times. The chain uses TRBV28 and TRBJ2-5, with D perhaps TRBD1 or TRBD2 (6 bases each). CDR1 is MDHEN and CDR2 is SYDVKM in the germline V gene. Trimming shortened V by 2 bases and J by 4 bases, and 11 bases separated the two germline ends. This CDR3 region has 14 residues. CDR3 sequence: CASSLRKGGETQYF. CDR3 in DNA: TGTGCCAGCAGTTTACGGAAGGGGGGAGAGACCCAGTACTTC.

There are many counts of this clonotype. This sequence joins TRBV7-2 and TRBJ2-3; no clear D. V dropped 7 bases and J dropped 1 base, with 6 bases sitting between them. CDR3 length: 12 residues. Germline V gene data show CDR1 as SGHTA and CDR2 as FQGNSA. The CDR3 protein is CASTRGTDTQYF. The CDR3 DNA is TGTGCCAGCACCCGAGGCACAGATACGCAGTATTTT. The full variable domain, with the rest looked up from reference TRBV7-2 and TRBJ2-3, is GAGVSQSPSNKVTEKGKDVELRCDPISGHTALYWYRQSLGQGLEFLIYFQGNSAPDKSGLPSDRFSAERTGGSVSTLTIQRTQQEDSAVYLCASTRGTDTQYFGPGTRLTVL.

This chain connects TRBV10-3 to TRBJ2-3; a possible D gene is TRBD2 (6 bases). Trimming pared 4 bases from V and 3 bases from J, leaving 8 bases between. The CDR3 is made up of 13 amino acids. In germline, CDR1 is ENHRY, CDR2 SYGVKD. The CDR3 sequence is CAISARGTDTQYF. The CDR3 DNA is TGTGCCATCAGTGCGCGGGGAACAGATACGCAGTATTTT.

This clonotype has just a few counts. The J gene is TRBJ1-2, the V gene TRBV12-3 or TRBV12-4; D gene unclear. V was pared by 5 bases and J by 4 bases, with 11 bases between. This CDR3 spans 13 amino acids. This CDR3 is CASSPQAIYGYTF. CDR3 nucleotide sequence: TGTGCCAGCAGTCCTCAAGCCATCTATGGCTACACCTTC.

This clonotype was counted at least ten times. This rearrangement joins TRBV20-1 to TRBJ1-1; no reliable D call. CDR1 and CDR2 from the germline V gene are DFQATT and SNEGSKA (reference sequence). This CDR3 contains 11 residues. V dropped 4 bases and J dropped 7 bases, with 10 bases sitting between them. The CDR3 DNA reads TGCAGTGCTATCATCTTGGTTGAAGCTTTCTTT. Amino acid sequence: CSAIILVEAFF.